This TCR beta chain was identified during a study of blood T cells in healthy people across ages. The second PCR ran about 6 to 12 cycles with a sample-barcoded 5' primer and J-beta primers. From the 5' RACE reads, TCRdb called clonotypes with MiXCR, one entry per CDR3 protein. The data contain 1.5 million to 2 million distinct CDR3 sequences, about two fifths of them singletons. This clonotype was counted between two and nine times. Deletions cut 1 base from V and 0 bases from J, with 8 bases between. This CDR3 comprises 15 residues. Per germline, CDR1 SGHRS and CDR2 YFSETQ. The sequence was collected from a human donor in good health. The chain joins TRBV5-1 to TRBJ2-1, with D uncertain. The specimen was blood. CDR3 in amino acids: CASSLRPYSYNEQFF. In DNA, the CDR3 is TGCGCCAGCAGCTTGAGACCATACTCCTACAATGAGCAGTTCTTC.